This TCR beta chain was documented in a study of blood T cell repertoires in COVID-19. The repertoire was sequenced with immunoSEQ multiplex PCR; TCRdb's copy has only in-frame clones and lacks some. In the table there are about 380,000 clones, around 84% of which are singletons. This CDR3 has 18 amino acids. Germline V CDR1 and CDR2: MGHRA, YSYEKL. V dropped 1 base and J dropped 4 bases, with 22 bases sitting between them. The receptor was isolated from a woman between 18 and 29 years old with acute or convalescent COVID-19. The sequenced material came from peripheral blood. The chain has TRBV4-1 and TRBJ1-2; possible D gene TRBD1, 5 bases. CDR3 sequence reads: CASSQAPPGAGTLYGYTF. The DNA for the CDR3 is TGCGCCAGCAGCCAAGCGCCCCCGGGAGCGGGGACCCTCTATGGCTACACCTTC.